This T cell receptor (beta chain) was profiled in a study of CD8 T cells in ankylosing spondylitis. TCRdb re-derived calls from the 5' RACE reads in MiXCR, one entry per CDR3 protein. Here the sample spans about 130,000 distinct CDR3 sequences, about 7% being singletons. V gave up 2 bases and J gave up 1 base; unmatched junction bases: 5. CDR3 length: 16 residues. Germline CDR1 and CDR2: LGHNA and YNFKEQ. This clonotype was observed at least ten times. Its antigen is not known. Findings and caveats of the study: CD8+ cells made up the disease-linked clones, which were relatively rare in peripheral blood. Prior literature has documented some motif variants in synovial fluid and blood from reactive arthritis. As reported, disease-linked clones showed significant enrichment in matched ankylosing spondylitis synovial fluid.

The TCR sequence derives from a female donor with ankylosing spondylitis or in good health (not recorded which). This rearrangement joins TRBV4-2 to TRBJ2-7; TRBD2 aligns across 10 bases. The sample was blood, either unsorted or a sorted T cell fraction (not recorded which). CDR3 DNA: TGTGCCAGCAGCCAATCCCGGACTAGCGGTTCCTACGAGCAGTACTTC. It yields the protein CASSQSRTSGSYEQYF.